This paragraph reports one TCR beta chain. This record belongs to a study of cytomegalovirus exposure and HLA in healthy donors. The PCR used 60 Vbeta and 13 Jbeta primers. TCRdb's copy holds only in-frame clones and misses some; the assay was immunoSEQ multiplex PCR. Its table lists some 120,000 clones. From germline, CDR1 is GTSNPN and CDR2 SVGIG (reference sequence). V lost 3 bases, J lost 10 bases, and 8 bases stayed unmatched. CDR3 size: 15 residues. Material for sequencing was PBMCs. The genes are TRBV30 and TRBJ1-6; TRBD1 agrees at 11 bases. The sequence derives from a man aged 25 to 45 in good health and CMV-seronegative. The DNA for the CDR3 is TGTGCCTGGAGCGGACCGGGACAGGGGGTGTCACCCCTCCACTTT. Translated, it gives CAWSGPGQGVSPLHF.